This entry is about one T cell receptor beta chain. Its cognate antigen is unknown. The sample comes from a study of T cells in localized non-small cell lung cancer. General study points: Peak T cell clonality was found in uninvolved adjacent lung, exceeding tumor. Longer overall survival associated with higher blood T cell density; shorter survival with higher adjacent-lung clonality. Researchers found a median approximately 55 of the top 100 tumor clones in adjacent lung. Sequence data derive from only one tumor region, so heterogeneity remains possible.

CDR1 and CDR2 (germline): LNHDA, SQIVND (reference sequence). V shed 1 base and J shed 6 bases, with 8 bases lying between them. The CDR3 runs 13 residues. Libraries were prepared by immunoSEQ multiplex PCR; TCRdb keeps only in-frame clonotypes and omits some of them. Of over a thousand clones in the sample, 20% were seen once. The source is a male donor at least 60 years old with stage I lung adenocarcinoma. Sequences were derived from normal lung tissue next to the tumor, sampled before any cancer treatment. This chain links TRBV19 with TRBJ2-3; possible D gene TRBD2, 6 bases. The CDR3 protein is CASSIGLADTQYF. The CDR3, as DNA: TGTGCCAGTAGTATAGGCCTAGCGGATACGCAGTATTTT.